A selection of T cell receptor beta chains follows, all from one sample in a study of beta chain features in type 1 diabetes. Method: immunoSEQ multiplex PCR; TCRdb's copy keeps in-frame clones and lacks some. This sample has some 150,000 clones, with about 44% found just once. Sequences were obtained from Tregs from blood. These TCRs come from a man between 18 and 35 years old in good health. Both conserved end residues are part of each CDR3. The D gene is left open where the match is weak. For some rows the clone size is stated as once, few or many, or as a class when expanded; others skip it.

cdr3_length	j_call	d_call	clone_size	v_call	cdr3_aa	cdr3_nt
20	TRBJ2-1	TRBD2	-	TRBV18	CASSPHRESGGAFAYNEQFF	TGTGCCAGCTCACCACACCGGGAAAGCGGGGGGGCCTTTGCCTACAATGAGCAGTTCTTC
15	TRBJ2-3	-	-	TRBV5-1	CASSPAAGGLDTQYF	TGCGCCAGCAGCCCCGCGGCGGGCGGTCTCGATACGCAGTATTTT
14	TRBJ1-1	-	-	TRBV5-1	CASSFDSTNTEAFF	TGCGCCAGCAGCTTCGACAGCACAAACACTGAAGCTTTCTTT
13	TRBJ2-5	-	-	TRBV6-1	CASSGLPEETQYF	TGTGCCAGCAGTGGTCTTCCCGAGGAGACCCAGTACTTC
16	TRBJ1-5	-	-	TRBV23-1	CASSQSGRGGNQPQHF	TGCGCCAGCAGTCAATCGGGGAGGGGCGGCAATCAGCCCCAGCATTTT
18	TRBJ1-4	TRBD1	few	TRBV19	CASSFTGTGVGTNEKLFF	TGTGCCAGTAGTTTTACCGGGACAGGGGTCGGAACTAATGAAAAACTGTTTTTT
16	TRBJ2-1	-	-	TRBV30	CAWSVLSWRGHNEQFF	TGTGCCTGGAGTGTACTGTCATGGAGGGGCCACAATGAGCAGTTCTTC
15	TRBJ2-1	TRBD2	-	TRBV29-1	CSVEGVGGPRDEQFF	TGCAGCGTTGAAGGGGTGGGAGGGCCGAGGGATGAGCAGTTCTTC
15	TRBJ2-2	TRBD1	few	TRBV28	CASSSLTGGPGELFF	TGTGCCAGCAGTTCCCTCACAGGGGGTCCCGGGGAGCTGTTTTTT
15	TRBJ1-2	-	-	TRBV6-1	CASSEISGFYYGYTF	TGTGCCAGCAGTGAAATTTCAGGGTTTTACTATGGCTACACCTTC
15	TRBJ1-1	TRBD1	-	TRBV7-8	CASSLEGAAGTEAFF	TGTGCCAGCAGCTTAGAGGGGGCAGCTGGCACTGAAGCTTTCTTT
11	TRBJ2-3	-	-	TRBV20-1	CSSQGTDTQYF	TGCAGTTCCCAGGGTACAGATACGCAGTATTTT
13	TRBJ2-3	-	few	TRBV6-5	CASRAWYTDTQYF	TGTGCCAGCAGGGCCTGGTATACAGATACGCAGTATTTT
16	TRBJ2-6	-	-	TRBV4-1	CASSLNPGSGANVLTF	TGCGCCAGCAGTCTAAACCCCGGGTCTGGGGCCAACGTCCTGACTTTC
18	TRBJ1-1	TRBD1	few	TRBV10-3	CAISEYGQGAVGSTEAFF	TGTGCCATCAGTGAGTACGGACAGGGTGCGGTGGGAAGCACTGAAGCTTTCTTT
14	TRBJ1-5	TRBD1	-	TRBV6-1	CASTYGTGNQPQHF	TGTGCCAGCACTTACGGGACAGGGAATCAGCCCCAGCATTTT
15	TRBJ1-1	-	-	TRBV5-1	CASSQPGQQNTEAFF	TGCGCCAGCAGCCAGCCCGGACAGCAGAACACTGAAGCTTTCTTT
15	TRBJ2-3	TRBD2	-	TRBV7-2	CASSPRGGGAYTQYF	TGTGCCAGCAGCCCTAGGGGCGGGGGGGCCTATACGCAGTATTTT
18	TRBJ2-3	TRBD1	-	TRBV4-1	CASSPLRPSGQKQGGQYF	TGCGCCAGCAGCCCTCTACGCCCCAGCGGCCAGAAACAGGGGGGGCAGTATTTT
15	TRBJ2-1	TRBD2	-	TRBV5-4	CASSLGGRIDNEQFF	TGTGCCAGCAGCTTAGGCGGGAGAATAGACAATGAGCAGTTCTTC
18	TRBJ2-2	-	-	TRBV18	CASSLWAGQSDVTGELFF	TGTGCCAGCTCACTCTGGGCAGGGCAGTCGGATGTCACCGGGGAGCTGTTTTTT
16	TRBJ2-3	TRBD2	-	TRBV5-1	CASSPLRGGLTDTQYF	TGCGCCAGCAGCCCCCTTCGGGGGGGGCTCACAGATACGCAGTATTTT
14	TRBJ2-2	-	-	TRBV28	CASSFWGDTGELFF	TGTGCCAGCAGTTTTTGGGGGGACACCGGGGAGCTGTTTTTT
11	TRBJ1-1	-	-	TRBV20-1	CSAGGQSKAFF	TGCAGTGCTGGAGGACAGTCGAAGGCTTTCTTT
13	TRBJ2-1	-	-	TRBV5-1	CASSSTTRDEQFF	TGCGCCAGCAGCTCGACTACACGAGATGAGCAGTTCTTC
16	TRBJ2-1	TRBD2	-	TRBV7-3	CASSSTSGDGNNEQFF	TGTGCCAGCAGCTCGACTAGCGGGGATGGAAACAATGAGCAGTTCTTC
13	TRBJ1-1	-	-	TRBV5-1	CASSFGGDTEAFF	TGCGCCAGCAGCTTTGGAGGAGACACTGAAGCTTTCTTT
13	TRBJ2-7	-	-	TRBV7-9	CASSPRLAWEQYF	TGTGCCAGCAGTCCCCGACTGGCCTGGGAGCAGTACTTC
14	TRBJ2-7	TRBD2	-	TRBV7-8	CASSSLGLAAEQYF	TGTGCCAGCAGCTCGCTCGGACTAGCGGCCGAGCAGTACTTC
17	TRBJ2-7	TRBD2	-	TRBV5-6	CASSPDTGTSGTYEQYF	TGTGCCAGCAGCCCGGACACCGGGACTAGCGGTACCTACGAGCAGTACTTC
15	TRBJ1-2	-	-	TRBV19	CASIGTSEPSYGYTF	TGTGCCAGTATAGGGACATCCGAACCCTCCTATGGCTACACCTTC
13	TRBJ2-4	-	-	TRBV27	CASRELAKNIQYF	TGTGCCAGCAGGGAGCTAGCCAAAAACATTCAGTACTTC
14	TRBJ1-1	-	-	TRBV19	CASGGRNMNTEAFF	TGTGCCAGTGGAGGACGAAACATGAACACTGAAGCTTTCTTT
13	TRBJ2-7	-	-	TRBV5-5	CASSFTGLSEQYF	TGTGCCAGCAGCTTCACGGGTCTGAGTGAGCAGTACTTC
15	TRBJ2-1	TRBD2	-	TRBV7-2	CASSRGLAGNNEQFF	TGTGCCAGCAGCCGTGGACTAGCGGGTAACAATGAGCAGTTCTTC
14	TRBJ1-1	-	-	TRBV7-2	CASSLEGLNTEAFF	TGTGCCAGCAGCTTAGAGGGGTTGAACACTGAAGCTTTCTTT
14	TRBJ2-7	-	few	TRBV2	CASRPWETFYEQYF	TGTGCCAGCAGGCCTTGGGAGACCTTCTACGAGCAGTACTTC
16	TRBJ2-3	-	-	TRBV4-1	CASSHGPVTSTDTQYF	TGCGCCAGCAGCCACGGTCCGGTTACTAGCACAGATACGCAGTATTTT
14	TRBJ2-7	TRBD1	-	TRBV9	CASSADRADYEQYF	TGTGCCAGCAGCGCCGACAGGGCGGACTACGAGCAGTACTTC
15	TRBJ1-2	TRBD1	-	TRBV7-8	CASSTRTGPNYGYTF	TGTGCCAGCAGCACCCGGACAGGACCTAACTATGGCTACACCTTC
18	TRBJ2-2	-	-	TRBV7-2	CASSLRSAGRGHTGELFF	TGTGCCAGCAGCTTAAGGTCGGCCGGCAGGGGACACACCGGGGAGCTGTTTTTT
16	TRBJ2-4	-	few	TRBV6-6	CASSYSSGVAKNIQYF	TGTGCCAGCAGTTACTCGAGCGGAGTAGCCAAAAACATTCAGTACTTC
13	TRBJ1-1	-	few	TRBV5-5	CASSLTFNPEAFF	TGTGCCAGCAGCTTGACATTTAATCCTGAAGCTTTCTTT
15	TRBJ2-7	TRBD2	-	TRBV28	CASSFYGRATDGQYF	TGTGCCAGCAGTTTTTACGGGAGGGCGACAGACGGGCAGTACTTC
13	TRBJ1-1	-	once	TRBV19	CASRKRENTEAFF	TGTGCCAGTAGAAAGCGTGAGAACACTGAAGCTTTCTTT
16	TRBJ2-2	TRBD2	-	TRBV25-1	CASSESAGGPTGELFF	TGTGCCAGCAGTGAATCGGCGGGAGGGCCCACCGGGGAGCTGTTTTTT
14	TRBJ2-1	-	-	TRBV28	CASAGSSSYNEQFF	TGTGCCAGCGCCGGGTCGAGCTCCTACAATGAGCAGTTCTTC
13	TRBJ1-2	TRBD1	-	TRBV30	CAWTRQGRYGYTF	TGTGCCTGGACCAGACAGGGGAGATATGGCTACACCTTC